Below are 30 T cell receptor beta chains sequenced from a single sample in a study of T cells after posttransplantation cyclophosphamide. The naive gate required viable CD3+CD4+ or CD3+CD8+ cells with CCR7+CD45RA+CD45RO-CD95-CD27+CD28+ phenotype. TCRdb's copy holds only in-frame clones and misses some; the assay was immunoSEQ multiplex PCR. The table shows 20,000 to 25,000 clones, with approximately 97% occurring only once. The sample consisted of naive CD4+ T cells sorted from PBMCs. Every receptor here comes from a man aged 50 or older in good health, CMV-negative, and a related stem cell transplant donor.

V and J are TRBV18 and TRBJ1-1; D is possibly TRBD1 (5 bases). CDR3 length: 13 residues. Germline loops: CDR1 KGHSH, CDR2 LQKENI. Between the trimmed V and J ends, which lost 0 bases and 8 bases, there was a span of 10 bases. The CDR3 protein is CASSPPGREEAFF. CDR3 DNA sequence: TGTGCCAGCTCACCACCGGGCAGGGAAGAAGCTTTCTTT.

The J gene is TRBJ2-1, the V gene TRBV6-6; 9 nucleotides align to TRBD2. Germline assignment: CDR1 MNHNY and CDR2 SVGAGI (reference sequence). This CDR3 is 15 amino acids long. V shed 2 bases and J 3 bases; nucleotides not matched to a gene: 2. CDR3 bases: TGTGCCAGCAGTTACAGAGCGGGAGGCTACAATGAGCAGTTCTTC. As protein: CASSYRAGGYNEQFF.

The V gene is TRBV7-9, the J gene TRBJ2-5; a possible D gene is TRBD1 (5 bases). The germline V gene encodes CDR1 SEHNR and CDR2 FQNEAQ (reference sequence). The CDR3 runs to 14 residues. Trimming took off 3 bases at V and 2 bases at J, with 10 bases between the two ends. The CDR3 reads CASSFRGSQETQYF. The DNA of the CDR3 is TGTGCCAGCAGCTTTAGGGGTTCTCAAGAGACCCAGTACTTC. Full variable domain (missing parts from reference TRBV7-9 and TRBJ2-5): DTGVSQNPRHKITKRGQNVTFRCDPISEHNRLYWYRQTLGQGPEFLTYFQNEAQLEKSRLLSDRFSAERPKGSFSTLEIQRTEQGDSAMYLCASSFRGSQETQYFGPGTRLLVL.

This chain connects TRBV5-4 to TRBJ2-2, with a weak D call TRBD1 (6 bases). From germline, CDR1 is SGHNT and CDR2 YYREEE (reference sequence). The V gene lost 1 base and the J gene lost 4 bases, with 20 bases spanning the gap. The CDR3 runs 18 residues. The CDR3 sequence: CASSLPPSWTEGTGELFF. CDR3 DNA: TGTGCCAGCAGCTTGCCTCCAAGCTGGACAGAAGGCACCGGGGAGCTGTTTTTT.

The chain links TRBV7-9 to TRBJ1-5, with 7 bases that match TRBD1. The V segment lost 5 bases and the J segment 6 bases; nucleotides outside the gene matches: 4. CDR3 length: 13 residues. Germline V gives CDR1 SEHNR, CDR2 FQNEAQ (reference sequence). In DNA form, the CDR3 reads TGTGCCAGCAGCAGGGGGCAAGGTCAGCCCCAGCATTTT. The encoded protein is CASSRGQGQPQHF.

This chain joins TRBV7-3 and TRBJ2-3; D might be TRBD2 (6 bases). V gave up 5 bases and J gave up 4 bases, with 10 bases separating them. Germline lookup yields CDR1 SGHTA and CDR2 FQGTGA. This CDR3 spans 13 amino acids. The chain's CDR3 is CASSPGGSDTQYF. The CDR3 DNA reads TGTGCCAGCAGCCCCGGGGGTTCAGATACGCAGTATTTT. Drawing the rest from reference TRBV7-3 and TRBJ2-3, the complete variable domain is GAGVSQTPSNKVTEKGKYVELRCDPISGHTALYWYRQSLGQGPEFLIYFQGTGAADDSGLPNDRFFAVRPEGSVSTLKIQRTERGDSAVYLCASSPGGSDTQYFGPGTRLTVL.

The chain uses TRBV9 and TRBJ2-7; a weak D match, TRBD2 (5 bases). This CDR3 has 16 residues. V lost 0 bases to trimming and J lost 2 bases, with 15 bases between them. Germline values: CDR1 SGDLS, CDR2 YYNGEE. The CDR3 sequence: CASSVGERQITYEQYF. The CDR3 DNA follows: TGTGCCAGCAGCGTAGGGGAGCGGCAGATAACCTACGAGCAGTACTTC.

The V call is TRBV29-1, the J call TRBJ2-5; D unresolved. Between the trimmed V and J ends, which lost 0 bases and 1 base, there was a span of 3 bases. CDR1 is SQVTM, CDR2 ANQGSEA, per germline. This CDR3 is built from 12 residues. The CDR3: CSVEDSQETQYF. DNA for the CDR3: TGCAGCGTTGAAGACAGCCAAGAGACCCAGTACTTC.

The chain is built from TRBV27 and TRBJ1-1, with 9 bases that match TRBD1. V lost 3 bases and J lost 4; bases outside the gene matches: 3. Per the germline V gene, CDR1 is MNHEY and CDR2 is SMNVEV (reference sequence). The CDR3 is 14 residues long. As DNA, the CDR3 is TGTGCCAGCAGTTTTGGACAGGGGCGCACTGAAGCTTTCTTT. This codes for CASSFGQGRTEAFF.

The chain couples TRBV13 to TRBJ2-5; TRBD1 might be the D (5 bases). The end of the DNA fits TRBJ2-7 better, so the J call may be wrong. Germline V gene sequence: CDR1 PRHDT, CDR2 FYEKMQ (reference sequence). This CDR3 spans 15 amino acids. The DNA of the CDR3 is TGTGCCAGCAGCTTAGGTGACCCAGGGCCCTACGAGCAGTACTTC. Its protein is CASSLGDPGPYEQYF.

The chain joins TRBV14 to TRBJ1-2; no definite D call. The CDR3 has 13 amino acids. Trimming removed 0 bases at V and 4 bases at J, with 6 bases between. Germline V gene sequence: CDR1 SGHDN, CDR2 FVKESK. The CDR3 protein is CASSQDESYGYTF. The CDR3 nucleotides are TGTGCCAGCAGCCAAGATGAGAGCTATGGCTACACCTTC.

The rearrangement uses TRBV5-1 and TRBJ2-7, with 9 bases matching TRBD1. Unmatched junction bases numbered 7, after V lost 4 bases and J lost 2 bases. The CDR3 length is 15 residues. The germline V gene encodes CDR1 SGHRS and CDR2 YFSETQ. CDR3 nucleotides: TGCGCCAGCAGCAGGACCGGGACAGGGCCCTACGAGCAGTACTTC. Encoded protein: CASSRTGTGPYEQYF.

V is TRBV6-1 and J is TRBJ2-7; 8 bases line up with TRBD1. Looked up from germline, CDR1 is MNHNS and CDR2 is SASEGT. Trimming removed 6 bases from V and 6 bases from J; junction bases left unmatched: 10. The CDR3 spans 14 residues. For the CDR3, the DNA is TGTGCCAGCAGGACCACCCAGGGGGCTGGCGAGCAGTACTTC. Translating it yields CASRTTQGAGEQYF.

The CDR3 spells CASSQDGQGSQPQHF. CDR3 nucleotide sequence: TGCGCCAGCAGCCAAGATGGACAGGGAAGTCAGCCCCAGCATTTT. V and J are TRBV4-3 and TRBJ1-5; 8 bases agree with TRBD1. In germline, CDR1 is LGHNA, CDR2 YSLEER. J gave up 6 bases and V 0 bases, and 4 bases lay outside the gene matches. The CDR3 contains 15 residues.

This chain connects TRBV11-3 to TRBJ2-3, with a possible D match to TRBD2 (5 bases). The CDR3 has 15 amino acids. Trimming shortened V by 5 bases and J by 1 base, and 13 bases separated the two germline ends. Per germline, CDR1 SGHNT and CDR2 YENEEA. The CDR3 protein is CASSQRTHGTDTQYF. The CDR3 DNA reads TGTGCCAGCAGCCAACGGACTCACGGCACAGATACGCAGTATTTT. The variable domain in full, completed from reference TRBV11-3 and TRBJ2-3, reads EAGVVQSPRYKIIEKKQPVAFWCNPISGHNTLYWYLQNLGQGPELLIRYENEEAVDDSQLPKDRFSAERLKGVDSTLKIQPAELGDSAVYLCASSQRTHGTDTQYFGPGTRLTVL.

The chain joins TRBV2 to TRBJ2-1; weak D call: TRBD2 (6 bases). V shed 8 bases and J shed 0 bases, with 11 bases lying between them. CDR1 SNHLY and CDR2 FYNNEI come from the germline V gene. This CDR3 is 14 amino acids long. The CDR3 spells CASLAMSSYNEQFF. CDR3 nucleotides: TGTGCCAGCCTAGCGATGAGCTCCTACAATGAGCAGTTCTTC.

This chain uses TRBV7-3 with TRBJ1-3; D gene uncertain. V was trimmed by 2 bases and J by 3 bases, leaving 20 bases between them. This CDR3 has 18 residues. Germline V gene lookup returns CDR1 SGHTA and CDR2 FQGTGA. CDR3 region: CASSLFLEVGRSGNTIYF. The CDR3 DNA is TGTGCCAGCAGCTTATTCCTTGAGGTAGGCAGAAGTGGAAACACCATATATTTT.

This chain uses TRBV11-3 with TRBJ2-3, with D possibly being TRBD2 (6 bases). The CDR3 extends over 13 amino acids. Trimming removed 3 bases at V and 4 bases at J, with 8 bases between. Germline CDR1 is SGHNT and CDR2 is YENEEA. The CDR3 nucleotides are TGTGCCAGCAGCTTGGAGGGCGCAGATACGCAGTATTTT. It translates to CASSLEGADTQYF.

The chain links TRBV11-2 to TRBJ1-2, with 7 nucleotides matching TRBD1. The CDR3 contains 12 residues. Trimming took 3 bases from V and 6 from J; bases not matched to a gene: 1. The germline CDR1 and CDR2 sequences are SGHAT and FQNNGV. CDR3 protein: CASSLTGNGYTF. In DNA, the CDR3 is TGTGCCAGCAGCTTGACAGGGAATGGCTACACCTTC.

J is TRBJ1-3 and V is TRBV19; D is possibly TRBD1 (5 bases). The length of the CDR3 is 15 residues. V was shortened by 5 bases and J by 4 bases, with 15 bases between the two germline ends. The V gene's germline CDR1 is LNHDA and CDR2 SQIVND (reference sequence). The CDR3 sequence: CASSPHGGEGNTIYF. CDR3 sequence (DNA): TGTGCCAGTAGTCCCCACGGAGGGGAAGGAAACACCATATATTTT.

This clone was seen a single time. The J gene is TRBJ1-1, the V gene TRBV15, with 12 bases aligning to TRBD1. Germline assignment: CDR1 LNHNV and CDR2 YYDKDF (reference sequence). The V and J ends lost 3 bases and 5 bases, in that order; junction bases with no gene match: 4. The CDR3 sequence is 15 residues long. The CDR3 DNA sequence: TGTGCCACCAGCAGGGGACAGGGGGCTGTAACTGAAGCTTTCTTT. It specifies CATSRGQGAVTEAFF.

This chain joins TRBV10-1 and TRBJ1-2; possibly TRBD1 for D (6 bases). CDR3 length equals 14 residues. From germline, CDR1 is WNHNN and CDR2 SYGVQD (reference sequence). The V and J ends lost 9 bases and 2 bases respectively, with 16 bases between them. CDR3 protein: CAREVGGGNYGYTF. DNA for the CDR3: TGCGCCAGAGAGGTAGGGGGGGGCAACTATGGCTACACCTTC.

This chain links TRBV2 with TRBJ2-3; a weak D match, TRBD1 (5 bases). The V gene's germline CDR1 is SNHLY and CDR2 FYNNEI. Trimming stripped 7 bases from V and 3 bases from J, with 14 bases between. The CDR3 length is 14 residues. The CDR3 nucleotides are TGTGCCAGCAAGGGGTCGACTGTGACAGATACGCAGTATTTT. This encodes CASKGSTVTDTQYF.

This chain uses TRBV6-1 with TRBJ1-1; no clear D. The V end was cut by 6 bases, the J end by 3 bases, with 14 bases between. The CDR3 totals 14 residues. Germline CDR1 reads MNHNS; CDR2 reads SASEGT. CDR3 amino acids: CASSQTPADTEAFF. DNA for the CDR3: TGTGCCAGCAGCCAGACTCCGGCGGACACTGAAGCTTTCTTT.

CDR3 sequence reads: CASSVGLDTQYF. In DNA, the CDR3 is TGTGCCAGCAGCGTCGGACTGGATACGCAGTATTTT. The gene calls are TRBV9 and TRBJ2-3, with a weak D call TRBD2 (5 bases). V was trimmed by 2 bases and J by 6 bases, leaving 7 bases between them. CDR3 size: 12 residues. Germline loops: CDR1 SGDLS, CDR2 YYNGEE. The entire variable domain, with the rest obtained from reference TRBV9 and TRBJ2-3, is as follows: DSGVTQTPKHLITATGQRVTLRCSPRSGDLSVYWYQQSLDQGLQFLIQYYNGEERAKGNILERFSAQQFPDLHSELNLSSLELGDSALYFCASSVGLDTQYFGPGTRLTVL.

The V gene is TRBV25-1, the J gene TRBJ2-7; D is possibly TRBD1 (5 bases). CDR3 length: 13 residues. Trimming took 3 bases from V and 2 from J, leaving 8 bases between them. Germline V gene lookup returns CDR1 MGHDK and CDR2 SYGVNS. In nucleotides, the CDR3 is TGTGCCAGCAGTGAGAGCAGGGCCTACGAGCAGTACTTC. Residues: CASSESRAYEQYF.

V gene TRBV27 combines with J gene TRBJ2-7, with D perhaps matching TRBD2 (6 bases). Trimming cost V 6 bases and J 0 bases, with 12 bases left between them. Germline lookup yields CDR1 MNHEY and CDR2 SMNVEV (reference sequence). The CDR3 loop spans 14 amino acids. The CDR3 DNA reads as TGTGCCAGCAGCCGGGCGGGGAGCTCCTACGAGCAGTACTTC. It specifies CASSRAGSSYEQYF.

As regards this clone: This same CDR3 is encoded by further DNA sequences in the sample. The chain employs TRBV11-1 and TRBJ1-6; D is uncertain. The CDR3 length is 13 residues. Germline CDR1 SGHAT, CDR2 FQDESV (reference sequence). V dropped 5 bases and J dropped 4 bases, with 6 bases sitting between them. The CDR3 is CASSKEYNSPLHF. CDR3 bases: TGTGCCAGCAGCAAGGAGTATAATTCACCCCTCCACTTT.

The rearrangement links TRBV2 to TRBJ1-1, with D possibly TRBD1 on 5 matching bases. CDR3 length: 15 amino acids. Trimming left V 5 bases short and J 0 bases short, with 13 bases between. The germline gives CDR1 SNHLY, CDR2 FYNNEI. DNA for the CDR3: TGTGCCAGCAGTCCTCAAGGGGCTATGAACACTGAAGCTTTCTTT. Translated, it gives CASSPQGAMNTEAFF.

CDR3 coding DNA: TGCGCCAGCAGTCCCCTACCCCCCCAGGGGCTACGGAACACTGAAGCTTTCTTT. It encodes CASSPLPPQGLRNTEAFF. This chain joins TRBV23-1 and TRBJ1-1; possible D gene TRBD1, 6 bases. TRBV23-1 is an ORF, with its function uncertain. The CDR3 has 18 residues. Trimming took off 4 bases at V and 1 base at J, with 22 bases between the two ends.